Listed here are 26 T cell receptor beta chains from one sample, sequenced in a study of blood T cell repertoires in COVID-19. Produced via immunoSEQ multiplex PCR; TCRdb's table is partial and in-frame only. The table records 130,000 or so clones, around 85% of them present only once. Sequenced: PBMCs or T cells enriched from blood (not recorded which). The receptors derive from a man in his forties or fifties who had recovered from COVID-19.

V usage is TRBV27 and J usage is TRBJ2-2; D may be TRBD2 (5 bases). This CDR3 is 12 amino acids long. V gave up 2 bases and J gave up 8 bases, with 6 bases separating them. CDR1 MNHEY and CDR2 SMNVEV come from the germline V gene (reference sequence). CDR3 loop: CASSLEGGELFF. The DNA of the CDR3 is TGTGCCAGCAGTTTAGAGGGTGGGGAGCTGTTTTTT.

The chain combines TRBV19 with TRBJ1-3, with 11 bases aligning to TRBD1. J gave up 2 bases and V 3 bases, and 3 bases lay outside the gene matches. The CDR3 length is 16 residues. Germline V CDR1 and CDR2: LNHDA, SQIVND (reference sequence). CDR3 in amino acids: CASSIRTGGTGNTIYF. The DNA of the CDR3 is TGTGCCAGTAGTATTCGGACAGGGGGCACTGGAAACACCATATATTTT.

This clone was detected only a few times. This sequence joins TRBV7-2 and TRBJ2-1; 7 positions match TRBD1. CDR1 and CDR2 (germline): SGHTA, FQGNSA. V dropped 2 bases and J dropped 2; count of bases not matched to a gene: 3. The CDR3 consists of 15 residues. CDR3 coding DNA: TGTGCCAGCAGCTTAAAAGGGGGCGCCTACAATGAGCAGTTCTTC. It specifies CASSLKGGAYNEQFF.

V usage is TRBV11-2 and J usage is TRBJ1-1; D is possibly TRBD1 (5 bases). Looked up from germline, CDR1 is SGHAT and CDR2 is FQNNGV. The ends were cut back, 6 bases at V and 2 bases at J, with 16 bases in the middle. The CDR3 length is 15 residues. CDR3: CASRIPGRANTEAFF. The CDR3 DNA reads TGTGCCAGCAGAATCCCAGGCAGGGCTAACACTGAAGCTTTCTTT.

V usage is TRBV7-2 and J usage is TRBJ1-3; D is undetermined. Deletions cut 5 bases from V and 2 bases from J, with 7 bases between. CDR1 SGHTA and CDR2 FQGNSA come from the germline V gene. This CDR3 has 13 amino acids. The CDR3 bases are TGTGCCAGCAGCCCCCTCCCTGGAAACACCATATATTTT. Its translation is CASSPLPGNTIYF.

This chain joins TRBV7-9 and TRBJ1-1, with TRBD1 matching over 10 bases. The CDR3 runs 14 residues. V dropped 8 bases and J dropped 1; count of bases not matched to a gene: 4. Germline-derived CDR1 and CDR2 are SEHNR and FQNEAQ (reference sequence). This CDR3 reads CASDRGLGNTEAFF. The CDR3 DNA reads as TGTGCCAGCGACAGGGGGCTGGGGAACACTGAAGCTTTCTTT.

The count of this clone is one. The rearrangement joins TRBV5-1 to TRBJ2-5; D might be TRBD1 (6 bases). This CDR3 is 16 amino acids long. Trimming took 1 base from V and 0 from J, leaving 13 bases between them. The germline CDR1 and CDR2 sequences are SGHRS and YFSETQ. The CDR3 DNA follows: TGCGCCAGCAGCTTGATGGGGACACCCCACCAAGAGACCCAGTACTTC. Encoded protein: CASSLMGTPHQETQYF.

The chain joins TRBV9 to TRBJ2-1, with 7 bases fitting TRBD1. Germline CDR1 reads SGDLS; CDR2 reads YYNGEE. CDR3 length equals 13 residues. J lost 5 bases, V lost 3 bases, and 2 bases had no gene match. CDR3 loop: CASSGGQNNEQFF. CDR3 DNA: TGTGCCAGCAGCGGGGGACAGAACAATGAGCAGTTCTTC.

CDR3 in amino acids: CASTPGRGIAKNIQYF. CDR3 sequence (DNA): TGTGCCAGCACTCCAGGGAGGGGAATAGCCAAAAACATTCAGTACTTC. The gene calls are TRBV11-2 and TRBJ2-4, with 7 bases aligning to TRBD2. The CDR3 consists of 16 residues. V lost 7 bases to trimming and J lost 0 bases; unmatched junction nucleotides: 9. The germline gives CDR1 SGHAT, CDR2 FQNNGV.

This clone turned up a few times. The J gene is TRBJ1-6, the V gene TRBV28, with a weak D call TRBD1 (5 bases). Germline V gene lookup returns CDR1 MDHEN and CDR2 SYDVKM. This CDR3 is 15 amino acids long. V gave up 1 base and J gave up 8 bases, with 12 bases separating them. The CDR3 loop is CASSLLTLGDSPLHF. For the CDR3, the DNA is TGTGCCAGCAGTTTATTGACCCTAGGGGATTCACCCCTCCACTTT.

The chain links TRBV9 to TRBJ2-5; 8 bases match TRBD1. The J segment lost 5 bases and the V segment lost 2 bases, leaving 11 bases of the junction unmatched. Germline V CDR1 and CDR2: SGDLS, YYNGEE. The CDR3 sequence is 16 residues long. The chain's CDR3 is CASSVLGQGSWETQYF. In DNA, the CDR3 is TGTGCCAGCAGCGTCCTAGGACAGGGTTCGTGGGAGACCCAGTACTTC.

This chain connects TRBV10-3 to TRBJ2-7, with 9 nucleotides matching TRBD1. The CDR3 has 13 residues. Germline V gives CDR1 ENHRY, CDR2 SYGVKD. Trimming cost V 6 bases and J 7 bases; bases outside gene matches: 7. CDR3 nucleotide sequence: TGTGCCATCAGAAGCGACAGGGGGGGAGAGCAGTACTTC. This codes for CAIRSDRGGEQYF.

The chain uses TRBV7-3 and TRBJ1-1; no clear D gene. Germline V lookup: CDR1 SGHTA, CDR2 FQGTGA. V lost 2 bases to trimming and J lost 2 bases, with 9 bases between them. This CDR3 contains 14 residues. CDR3 DNA: TGTGCCAGCAGCTTATCGACTGCCAACACTGAAGCTTTCTTT. Its translation: CASSLSTANTEAFF.

The rearrangement joins TRBV12-3 or TRBV12-4 to TRBJ2-7, with D possibly matching TRBD2 (7 bases). The CDR3 consists of 13 residues. V shed 7 bases and J shed 3 bases, with 13 bases lying between them. The CDR3 is CASTGGGVYEQYF. Written as DNA, the CDR3 is TGTGCCAGCACAGGAGGGGGGGTCTACGAGCAGTACTTC.

This sequence joins TRBV3-1 (or the pseudogene TRBV3-2) and TRBJ2-5; no definite D call. From germline, CDR1 is LGHDT and CDR2 YNNKEL (reference sequence). This CDR3 spans 12 amino acids. Trimming took off 4 bases at V and 5 bases at J, with 8 bases between the two ends. The CDR3 DNA sequence: TGTGCCAGCAGCCTCATCAGTGAGACCCAGTACTTC. It translates to CASSLISETQYF.

This rearrangement joins TRBV6-5 to TRBJ2-7; D perhaps matches TRBD1 (6 bases). Looked up from germline, CDR1 is MNHEY and CDR2 is SVGAGI. The CDR3 extends over 14 amino acids. Trimming cost V 7 bases and J 7 bases, with 20 bases left between them. The CDR3 nucleotides are TGTGCCAGCACCGGGCCGGTAGGGGGTGGGGAGCAGTACTTC. It encodes CASTGPVGGGEQYF.

The chain joins TRBV5-1 to TRBJ2-6; D perhaps matches TRBD1 (6 bases). The CDR3 has 17 residues. CDR1 SGHRS and CDR2 YFSETQ come from the germline V gene. Trimming removed 0 bases from V and 3 bases from J, with 13 bases in between. This chain's CDR3 is CASSLVGRGVGANVLTF. CDR3 nucleotides: TGCGCCAGCAGCTTGGTGGGCAGGGGAGTTGGGGCCAACGTCCTGACTTTC. The variable domain in full, completed from reference TRBV5-1 and TRBJ2-6, reads KAGVTQTPRYLIKTRGQQVTLSCSPISGHRSVSWYQQTPGQGLQFLFEYFSETQRNKGNFPGRFSGRQFSNSRSEMNVSTLELGDSALYLCASSLVGRGVGANVLTFGAGSRLTVL.

This rearrangement joins TRBV12-3 or TRBV12-4 to TRBJ2-5, with TRBD1 matching over 9 bases. V was pared by 6 bases and J by 5 bases, with 4 bases of the junction left unmatched. This CDR3 comprises 13 residues. The CDR3 DNA sequence: TGTGCCAGCAGGCCCGGGACAGGGGAGACCCAGTACTTC. Protein product: CASRPGTGETQYF.

This rearrangement joins TRBV2 to TRBJ1-4, with 9 bases fitting TRBD1. This CDR3 comprises 14 residues. The V gene end was trimmed by 5 bases and the J gene end by 4 bases; junction bases not matched to a gene: 2. Per the germline V gene, CDR1 is SNHLY and CDR2 is FYNNEI. Here the CDR3 reads CASSPTGGNEKLFF. The CDR3 bases are TGTGCCAGCAGTCCGACAGGGGGTAATGAAAAACTGTTTTTT.

The genes are TRBV12-3 or TRBV12-4 and TRBJ1-5; TRBD1 agrees at 8 bases. Trimming at V came to 5 bases and at J to 7 bases, leaving 4 bases not matched to a gene. CDR3 size: 13 residues. CDR3 amino acids: CASSPDREQPQHF. In DNA, the CDR3 is TGTGCCAGCAGTCCGGACAGGGAGCAGCCCCAGCATTTT.

The chain carries TRBV5-6 and TRBJ1-6; D ambiguous. The V and J ends lost 4 bases and 7 bases respectively, with 15 bases between them. This CDR3 comprises 15 residues. CDR1 is SGHDT and CDR2 is YYEEEE in the germline V gene. The CDR3 DNA is TGTGCCAGCAGCCCGAAGGCAGGCGGGAATTCACCCCTCCACTTT. Translating gives CASSPKAGGNSPLHF. Supplemented by reference TRBV5-6 and TRBJ1-6, the full variable domain reads DAGVTQSPTHLIKTRGQQVTLRCSPKSGHDTVSWYQQALGQGPQFIFQYYEEEERQRGNFPDRFSGHQFPNYSSELNVNALLLGDSALYLCASSPKAGGNSPLHFGNGTRLTVT.

V gene TRBV25-1 combines with J gene TRBJ2-2; a possible D gene is TRBD2 (7 bases). The CDR3 has 15 amino acids. V lost 8 bases and J lost 3, with 16 bases in between. The germline CDR1 and CDR2 sequences are MGHDK and SYGVNS. CDR3 sequence (DNA): TGTGCCAGCCTACCCAGGGGAGGGTACACCGGGGAGCTGTTTTTT. Translated: CASLPRGGYTGELFF.

This clone was counted between two and nine times. The chain joins TRBV6-2 or TRBV6-3 to TRBJ2-1; D ambiguous. The CDR3 contains 16 residues. Per the germline V gene, CDR1 is MNHEY and CDR2 is SVGEGT. Trimming shortened V by 1 base and J by 0 bases, and 10 bases separated the two germline ends. The CDR3 DNA follows: TGTGCCAGCAGTTACTTCGGCGGCCGCTCCTACAATGAGCAGTTCTTC. Amino acids: CASSYFGGRSYNEQFF.

J is TRBJ2-3 and V is TRBV29-1, with D perhaps TRBD2 (5 bases). Germline loops: CDR1 SQVTM, CDR2 ANQGSEA. Trimming took 6 bases from V and 2 from J, leaving 12 bases between them. CDR3 length: 13 residues. Here the CDR3 reads CSVLGGPTDTQYF. Written as DNA, the CDR3 is TGCAGCGTCCTTGGAGGACCCACAGATACGCAGTATTTT.

This clone was observed a single time. The CDR3 reads CASSAGTGNSPLHF. The CDR3 DNA reads as TGTGCCAGCAGCGCCGGGACAGGGAATTCACCCCTCCACTTT. The V call is TRBV2, the J call TRBJ1-6; TRBD1 aligns across 9 bases. Germline values: CDR1 SNHLY, CDR2 FYNNEI. The CDR3 consists of 14 residues. V trimming: 6 bases; J trimming: 7 bases; junction bases outside the gene matches: 4.

This chain connects TRBV3-1 (or the pseudogene TRBV3-2) to TRBJ2-3; 8 bases align to TRBD1. CDR1 and CDR2 from the germline V gene are LGHDT and YNNKEL (reference sequence). The V gene end was trimmed by 9 bases and the J gene end by 3 bases; junction bases not matched to a gene: 14. The CDR3 contains 16 residues. CDR3 bases: TGTGCCAGAATGATAGCGACAGGGGACGGTACAGATACGCAGTATTTT. Translating gives CARMIATGDGTDTQYF.